These 15 T cell receptor beta chains came from one sample sequenced in a study of blood T cell repertoires in COVID-19. The table came from immunoSEQ multiplex PCR; TCRdb's copy has only in-frame clones and leaves some out. Seen here are 140,000 or so clones, roughly 81% observed once, and the top ten hold less than 3.5%. What was sequenced was peripheral blood. The source of these receptors is a human donor with acute or convalescent COVID-19. The donor label of this sample is uncertain.

The CDR3 sequence: CASSLAGGQEYGYTF. For the CDR3, the DNA is TGTGCCAGCAGCTTAGCGGGGGGACAGGAGTATGGCTACACCTTC. This chain links TRBV7-6 with TRBJ1-2; 8 bases match TRBD1. Germline-derived CDR1 and CDR2 are SGHVS and FNYEAQ. V shed 0 bases, J shed 5 bases, and the junction held 5 bases outside the gene matches. The CDR3 runs to 15 residues.

The rearrangement links TRBV3-1 (or the pseudogene TRBV3-2) to TRBJ1-4; D not resolved. The CDR3 is 14 residues long. The germline CDR1 and CDR2 sequences are LGHDT and YNNKEL (reference sequence). Deletions cut 3 bases from V and 1 base from J, with 6 bases between. Here the CDR3 reads CASSQEGTNEKLFF. In DNA, the CDR3 is TGTGCCAGCAGCCAGGAGGGAACTAATGAAAAACTGTTTTTT.

The CDR3 sequence is CATSRGHGASGTDTQYF. DNA of the CDR3: TGTGCCACCAGCAGGGGGCACGGGGCTAGCGGCACAGATACGCAGTATTTT. The chain couples TRBV15 to TRBJ2-3; D may be TRBD2 (6 bases). The V end lost 3 bases, the J end lost 1 base, and 17 bases lay between the germline ends. The V gene's germline CDR1 is LNHNV and CDR2 YYDKDF (reference sequence). The length of the CDR3 is 17 residues.

The sample holds a few counts of this clone. This chain connects TRBV7-2 to TRBJ1-2, with TRBD1 identical over 7 bases. There are 13 residues in the CDR3. The germline gives CDR1 SGHTA, CDR2 FQGNSA. V dropped 4 bases and J dropped 7; count of bases not matched to a gene: 6. The CDR3 here is CASSSYHRGGYTF. The CDR3, as DNA: TGTGCCAGCAGCTCCTATCACAGGGGTGGCTACACCTTC.

CDR3 amino acids: CASSLGYLADTDTDTQYF. In DNA form, the CDR3 reads TGTGCCAGCAGCTTAGGCTACCTAGCGGATACAGACACAGATACGCAGTATTTT. The genes are TRBV13 and TRBJ2-3; 7 nucleotides align to TRBD2. CDR3 length equals 18 residues. Germline V CDR1 and CDR2: PRHDT, FYEKMQ (reference sequence). After removal of 0 bases from V and 2 bases from J, the junction contained 11 bases not matched to a gene.

The chain has TRBV20-1 and TRBJ2-7; D not certain. This CDR3 comprises 11 residues. The V end lost 3 bases, the J end lost 3 bases, and 6 bases lay between the germline ends. The germline gives CDR1 DFQATT, CDR2 SNEGSKA (reference sequence). Here the CDR3 reads CSARVSYEQYF. The DNA for the CDR3 is TGCAGTGCTAGGGTCAGCTACGAGCAGTACTTC.

This rearrangement joins TRBV19 to TRBJ1-1; no definite D call. V was trimmed by 3 bases and J by 4 bases, leaving 9 bases between them. Germline CDR1 LNHDA, CDR2 SQIVND (reference sequence). There are 13 residues in the CDR3. CDR3 in DNA: TGTGCCAGTAGTATTAGGCAGCGCACTGAAGCTTTCTTT. Protein: CASSIRQRTEAFF.

This clone was counted many times. The rearrangement uses TRBV16 and TRBJ2-4; no reliable D call. The V gene's germline CDR1 is KGHSY and CDR2 FQNENV. Trimming left V 1 base short and J 15 bases short, with 19 bases between. CDR3 length equals 14 residues. The CDR3 sequence is CASSQLGSTIQWYF. In nucleotides, the CDR3 is TGTGCCAGCAGCCAATTAGGCTCAACTATCCAATGGTACTTC.

V is TRBV5-1 and J is TRBJ1-1; perhaps TRBD1 as D (6 bases). Trimming shortened V by 4 bases and J by 3 bases, and 10 bases separated the two germline ends. This CDR3 is built from 13 residues. The germline gives CDR1 SGHRS, CDR2 YFSETQ. The DNA of the CDR3 is TGCGCCAGCAGCGCGCAGGGGTACACTGAAGCTTTCTTT. This encodes CASSAQGYTEAFF.

In nucleotides, the CDR3 is TGCGCCAGCAGCCAAGGAACTTACGGGACTAAAGAGACCCAGTACTTC. Protein sequence: CASSQGTYGTKETQYF. The chain carries TRBV4-3 and TRBJ2-5; 7 nucleotides agree with TRBD2. Germline V gene sequence: CDR1 LGHNA, CDR2 YSLEER. The J segment lost 3 bases and the V segment lost 1 base, leaving 8 bases of the junction unmatched. This CDR3 has 16 residues.

The chain has TRBV27 and TRBJ2-3, with 10 bases aligning to TRBD2. V shed 5 bases, J shed 3 bases, and the junction held 2 bases outside the gene matches. The CDR3 is 14 residues long. CDR1 is MNHEY and CDR2 is SMNVEV in the germline V gene (reference sequence). This CDR3 is CASSGLAATDTQYF. The CDR3 bases are TGTGCCAGCAGTGGACTAGCGGCGACAGATACGCAGTATTTT.

V gene TRBV6-2 or TRBV6-3 combines with J gene TRBJ1-1; 8 nucleotides match TRBD1. CDR1 and CDR2 from the germline V gene are MNHEY and SVGEGT. With V trimmed by 5 bases and J by 4 bases, 3 bases remained unmatched. This CDR3 region has 13 residues. CDR3: CASSRQGSTEAFF. The CDR3 DNA is TGTGCCAGCAGTCGACAGGGGAGCACTGAAGCTTTCTTT.

The chain carries TRBV10-3 and TRBJ2-1; 16 positions agree with TRBD2. Germline V gene lookup returns CDR1 ENHRY and CDR2 SYGVKD. The length of the CDR3 is 15 residues. J lost 10 bases, V lost 8 bases, and 8 bases had no gene match. CDR3 bases: TGTGCCATCGGGGGACTAGCGGGAGGGCCTGGGGAGCAGTTCTTC. Translated, it gives CAIGGLAGGPGEQFF.

J is TRBJ1-3 and V is TRBV3-1 (or the pseudogene TRBV3-2); 7 bases map to TRBD1. The J segment lost 0 bases and the V segment lost 7 bases, leaving 3 bases of the junction unmatched. The CDR3 contains 14 residues. Per the germline V gene, CDR1 is LGHDT and CDR2 is YNNKEL (reference sequence). The CDR3 region is CASTTGSSGNTIYF. CDR3 nucleotide sequence: TGTGCCAGCACGACAGGGAGCTCTGGAAACACCATATATTTT.

This clone was seen a few times. J is TRBJ1-2 and V is TRBV28; tentatively, D is TRBD1 (5 bases). This CDR3 spans 18 amino acids. V was trimmed by 4 bases and J by 4 bases, leaving 25 bases between them. Germline CDR1 and CDR2: MDHEN and SYDVKM. In DNA form, the CDR3 reads TGTGCCAGCAGTTCGCCGGCCTCGATCGGGGGTGGGGGCTATGGCTACACCTTC. It encodes CASSSPASIGGGGYGYTF.